This TCR beta chain was retrieved from a study of beta chain features in type 1 diabetes. Broader study findings: All four CD4+ subsets from Type 1 diabetes patients carried moderately but significantly shorter TCRB CDR3s.

Concerning this clone itself: Its antigen remains unknown.

The entirety of the isolated RNA underwent reverse transcription, so expressed TCRB transcripts were sequenced. Assay used: immunoSEQ multiplex PCR; TCRdb lists only in-frame clones, some missing. The sample includes some 190,000 clones, 6.5% to 8.5% of them seen just once. The V gene lost 1 base and the J gene lost 4 bases, with 5 bases spanning the gap. The CDR3 runs to 13 residues. From germline, CDR1 is SGHTA and CDR2 FQGNSA. The sequencing input was central memory CD4+ T cells from blood. The TCR originated in a man aged 18 to 29 with type 1 diabetes. The V call is TRBV7-2, the J call TRBJ2-1; the D is unclear. The CDR3, as DNA: TGTGCCAGCAGCTTAGGGGCTTACAATGAGCAGTTCTTC. Its translation: CASSLGAYNEQFF.